These T cell receptor beta chains were read from a single sample in a study of T-cell memory formation after mild COVID-19. TCRdb itself ran the 5' RACE reads through MiXCR, one entry per CDR3 protein. Among hundreds of thousands of distinct CDR3 sequences, approximately 20% were seen once, and the ten largest hold 7.5% to 10%. The sequencing input was PBMCs or a T cell subset sorted from them (not recorded which). These receptors all come from an adult woman who had mild COVID-19 (a few samples of this study predate the infection). Cell type and time point are not known. CDR3s include the opening cysteine and the closing phenylalanine or tryptophan. The order of the fields is clone size, V gene, J gene, D gene, CDR3 DNA, CDR3 protein. D genes are given only for firm matches. Size values are once, few and many counts, or a class for expanded clones, and some rows have none.

size: many; V: TRBV7-8; J: TRBJ2-7; D: NA; DNA: TGTGCCAGCAGCTTACAGGAGTCCTACGAGCAGTACTTC; CDR3: CASSLQESYEQYF
size: NA; V: TRBV12-3/TRBV12-4; J: TRBJ2-1; D: NA; DNA: TGTGCCAGCCTATTCGGTCATAGCTCCTACAATGAGCAGTTCTTC; CDR3: CASLFGHSSYNEQFF
size: few; V: TRBV6-1; J: TRBJ2-7; D: TRBD1; DNA: TGTGCCAGCAGTGAAACAGGGACAGGGGGCTCCTACGAGCAGTACTTC; CDR3: CASSETGTGGSYEQYF
size: NA; V: TRBV11-2; J: TRBJ1-1; D: NA; DNA: TGTGCCAGCAGCTTAGAGCTGGGGAAGGGGGGCACTGAAGCTTTCTTT; CDR3: CASSLELGKGGTEAFF
size: NA; V: TRBV7-2; J: TRBJ2-2; D: TRBD1; DNA: TGTGCCAGCAGCTTGGGACAGGCGCGGGTCAGCGGGGAGCTGTTTTTT; CDR3: CASSLGQARVSGELFF
size: NA; V: TRBV7-2; J: TRBJ2-3; D: TRBD2; DNA: TGTGCCAGCAGCACCGGACTAGCGGGAGTTTATGGCACAGATACGCAGTATTTT; CDR3: CASSTGLAGVYGTDTQYF
size: NA; V: TRBV19; J: TRBJ2-7; D: NA; DNA: TGTGCCAGTAGTGATCGGGTCTCACCCCCCTACGAGCAGTACTTC; CDR3: CASSDRVSPPYEQYF
size: NA; V: TRBV24-1; J: TRBJ1-5; D: NA; DNA: TGTGCCACCTCTACAGGTGGGTTAAATCAGCCCCAGCATTTT; CDR3: CATSTGGLNQPQHF
size: NA; V: TRBV29-1; J: TRBJ2-1; D: NA; DNA: TGCAGCGTTACCCACCTCGGGACAAACAATGAGCAGTTCTTC; CDR3: CSVTHLGTNNEQFF
size: few; V: TRBV7-9; J: TRBJ2-7; D: NA; DNA: TGTGCCAGCAGCCCCCCCGGACAGCATACCTACGAGCAGTACTTC; CDR3: CASSPPGQHTYEQYF
size: NA; V: TRBV20-1; J: TRBJ1-1; D: NA; DNA: TGCAGTGCTAGAGCCTACCCCGACAGCATGAACACTGAAGCTTTCTTT; CDR3: CSARAYPDSMNTEAFF
size: NA; V: TRBV27; J: TRBJ2-3; D: NA; DNA: TGTGCCAGCAGTTTCCAGATCGCAGATACGCAGTATTTT; CDR3: CASSFQIADTQYF
size: NA; V: TRBV18; J: TRBJ1-5; D: NA; DNA: TGTGCCAGCTCACCACAGTCAAGCAATCAGCCCCAGCATTTT; CDR3: CASSPQSSNQPQHF
size: NA; V: TRBV19; J: TRBJ1-1; D: NA; DNA: TGTGCCAGTAGGGTCTTGGGAGGGAACACTGAAGCTTTCTTT; CDR3: CASRVLGGNTEAFF
size: NA; V: TRBV20-1; J: TRBJ1-1; D: NA; DNA: TGCAGTGCGCGCGCAGCCAGCAGGGCGACTGAAGCTTTCTTT; CDR3: CSARAASRATEAFF
size: NA; V: TRBV3-1; J: TRBJ1-2; D: NA; DNA: TGTGCCAGCAGCCAAGATGGTCCGGGTTCAAACTATGGCTACACCTTC; CDR3: CASSQDGPGSNYGYTF
size: NA; V: TRBV13; J: TRBJ2-2; D: TRBD2; DNA: TGTGCCAGCAGCGCAGGACTAGCGGGGCACACCGGGGAGCTGTTTTTT; CDR3: CASSAGLAGHTGELFF
size: many; V: TRBV30; J: TRBJ1-2; D: TRBD1; DNA: TGTGCCTGGAGTACCGGGACAGGCAAGGAGGGCTACACCTTC; CDR3: CAWSTGTGKEGYTF